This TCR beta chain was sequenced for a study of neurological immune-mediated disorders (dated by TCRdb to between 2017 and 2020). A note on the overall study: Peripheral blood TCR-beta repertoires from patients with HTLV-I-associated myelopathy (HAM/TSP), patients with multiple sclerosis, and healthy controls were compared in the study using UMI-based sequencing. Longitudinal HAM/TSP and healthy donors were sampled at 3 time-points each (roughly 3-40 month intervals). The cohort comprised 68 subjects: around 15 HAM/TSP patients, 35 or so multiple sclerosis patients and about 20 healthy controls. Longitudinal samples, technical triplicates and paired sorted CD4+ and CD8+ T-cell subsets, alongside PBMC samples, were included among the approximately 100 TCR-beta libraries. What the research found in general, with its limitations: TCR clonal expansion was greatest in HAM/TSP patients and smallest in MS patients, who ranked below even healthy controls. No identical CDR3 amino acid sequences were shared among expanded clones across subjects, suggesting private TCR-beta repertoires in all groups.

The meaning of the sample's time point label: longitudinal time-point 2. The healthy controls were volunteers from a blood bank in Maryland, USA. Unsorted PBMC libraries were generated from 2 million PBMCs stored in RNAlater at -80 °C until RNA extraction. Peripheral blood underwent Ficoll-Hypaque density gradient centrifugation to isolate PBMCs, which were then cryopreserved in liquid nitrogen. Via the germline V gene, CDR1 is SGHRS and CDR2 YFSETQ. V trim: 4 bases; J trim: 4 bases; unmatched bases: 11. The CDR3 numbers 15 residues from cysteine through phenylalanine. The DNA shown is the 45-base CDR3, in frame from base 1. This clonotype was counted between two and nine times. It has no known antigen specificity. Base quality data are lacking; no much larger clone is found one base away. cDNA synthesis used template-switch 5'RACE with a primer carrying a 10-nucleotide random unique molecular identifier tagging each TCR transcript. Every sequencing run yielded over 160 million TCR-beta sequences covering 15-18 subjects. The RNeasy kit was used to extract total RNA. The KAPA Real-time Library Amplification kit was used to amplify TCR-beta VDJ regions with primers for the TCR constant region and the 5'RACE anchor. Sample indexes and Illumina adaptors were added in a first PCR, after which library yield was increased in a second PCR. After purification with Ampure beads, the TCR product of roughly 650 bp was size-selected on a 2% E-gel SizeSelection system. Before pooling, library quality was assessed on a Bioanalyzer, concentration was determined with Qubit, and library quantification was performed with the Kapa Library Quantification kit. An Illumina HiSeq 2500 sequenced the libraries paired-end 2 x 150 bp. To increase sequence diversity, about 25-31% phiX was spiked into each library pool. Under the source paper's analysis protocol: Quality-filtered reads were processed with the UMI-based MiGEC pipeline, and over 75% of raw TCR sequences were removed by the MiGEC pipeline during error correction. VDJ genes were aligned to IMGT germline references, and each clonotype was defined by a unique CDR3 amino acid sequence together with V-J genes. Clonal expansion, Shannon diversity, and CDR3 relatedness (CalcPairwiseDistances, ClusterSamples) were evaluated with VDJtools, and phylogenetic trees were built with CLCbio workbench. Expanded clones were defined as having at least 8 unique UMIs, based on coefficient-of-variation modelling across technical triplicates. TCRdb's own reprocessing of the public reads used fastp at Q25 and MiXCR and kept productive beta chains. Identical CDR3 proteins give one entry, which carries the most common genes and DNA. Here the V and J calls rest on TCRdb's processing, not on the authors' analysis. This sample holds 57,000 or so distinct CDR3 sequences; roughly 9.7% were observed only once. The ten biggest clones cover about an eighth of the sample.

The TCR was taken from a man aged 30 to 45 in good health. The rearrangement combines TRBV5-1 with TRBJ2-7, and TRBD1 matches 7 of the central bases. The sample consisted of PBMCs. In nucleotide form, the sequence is TGCGCCAGCAGCCGGACAGGAATAATAGTTTACGAGCAGTACTTC. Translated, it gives CASSRTGIIVYEQYF.